These 21 T cell receptor beta chains came from one sample sequenced in a study of blood T cell repertoires in COVID-19. Assay: immunoSEQ multiplex PCR; the TCRdb copy retains only in-frame clones and omits some. This sample has about 140,000 clones, with about 92% found just once. The material sequenced was peripheral blood. The source of these receptors is a human donor in a cohort sampled during active COVID-19.

This chain uses TRBV9 with TRBJ1-2, with 8 bases identical to TRBD1. V lost 4 bases and J lost 4; bases outside the gene matches: 6. The germline V gene has CDR1 SGDLS and CDR2 YYNGEE. The CDR3 covers 14 residues. The CDR3 protein is CASSSTTGGYGYTF. DNA of the CDR3: TGTGCCAGCAGCAGCACTACAGGGGGCTATGGCTACACCTTC.

The rearrangement uses TRBV4-3 and TRBJ2-1; 9 positions match TRBD1. The CDR3 is made up of 18 amino acids. V lost 1 base and J lost 9; bases outside the gene matches: 16. Germline loops: CDR1 LGHNA, CDR2 YSLEER. The CDR3 DNA sequence: TGCGCCAGCAGCCAAGCTTTACCAACCGGGACAGGGTTGGGTGAGCAGTTCTTC. Its protein product is CASSQALPTGTGLGEQFF.

This clone was observed a single time. V usage is TRBV2 and J usage is TRBJ2-2; D perhaps matches TRBD2 (6 bases). Trimming took off 1 base at V and 4 bases at J, with 7 bases between the two ends. The CDR3 is 14 residues long. The germline V gene has CDR1 SNHLY and CDR2 FYNNEI. CDR3 DNA: TGTGCCAGCAGTGAAGGGGACTTCACCGGGGAGCTGTTTTTT. It encodes CASSEGDFTGELFF.

The chain uses TRBV5-3 and TRBJ1-1; TRBD1 is a possible D gene (5 bases). TRBV5-3 counts as an open reading frame of uncertain function. The CDR3 extends over 15 amino acids. V lost 1 base, J lost 1 base, and 11 bases lay in between. CDR3 sequence reads: CARSLSATANTEAFF. In DNA, the CDR3 is TGTGCCAGAAGCTTGTCCGCGACAGCGAACACTGAAGCTTTCTTT.

V usage is TRBV6-5 and J usage is TRBJ2-7; D is ambiguous. Trimming removed 7 bases at V and 3 bases at J, with 10 bases between. Germline V lookup: CDR1 MNHEY, CDR2 SVGAGI. This CDR3 region has 12 residues. CDR3 sequence: CASISPSYEQYF. The CDR3 DNA reads as TGTGCCAGCATTTCACCCAGCTACGAGCAGTACTTC.

The chain carries TRBV6-2 or TRBV6-3 and TRBJ2-7; weak D call: TRBD2 (7 bases). CDR3 length equals 15 residues. V was clipped by 2 bases and J by 1 base, with 12 bases between them. Germline CDR1 and CDR2: MNHEY and SVGEGT. CDR3 sequence reads: CASSYRGAQSYEQYF. The CDR3 DNA sequence: TGTGCCAGCAGTTACCGGGGGGCACAATCCTACGAGCAGTACTTC.

V gene TRBV5-1 combines with J gene TRBJ2-5; 11 bases line up with TRBD2. Trimming cost V 4 bases and J 5 bases; bases outside gene matches: 7. This CDR3 region has 15 residues. Germline V CDR1 and CDR2: SGHRS, YFSETQ. CDR3 protein: CASSLSGGAGETQYF. The CDR3 DNA reads TGCGCCAGCAGCCTTAGCGGGGGGGCCGGGGAGACCCAGTACTTC.

A word on this clone: The sample holds other DNA sequences that translate to the same CDR3. The V gene is TRBV4-3, the J gene TRBJ2-3; 15 nucleotides line up with TRBD2. The junction had 5 bases not matched to a gene; V was cut back by 4 bases and J by 6 bases. CDR1 LGHNA and CDR2 YSLEER come from the germline V gene. The CDR3 is made up of 16 amino acids. In nucleotides, the CDR3 is TGCGCCAGCAGCCCGAGGACTAGCGGGGGGGTGGATACGCAGTATTTT. Translated, it gives CASSPRTSGGVDTQYF.

The gene calls are TRBV5-6 and TRBJ2-3; D is possibly TRBD2 (6 bases). Germline assignment: CDR1 SGHDT and CDR2 YYEEEE. This CDR3 has 12 residues. V was shortened by 0 bases and J by 11 bases, with 10 bases between the two germline ends. The CDR3 is CASSLVWGEQYF. CDR3 nucleotides: TGTGCCAGCAGCTTGGTGTGGGGGGAGCAGTATTTT.

The rearrangement uses TRBV7-3 and TRBJ2-5; possible D gene TRBD2, 6 bases. Germline CDR1 and CDR2: SGHTA and FQGTGA. V was cut by 4 bases and J by 5 bases, with 14 bases left in between. The CDR3 totals 14 residues. The CDR3 DNA reads TGTGCCAGCAGCTCGGGACTCTTCGGGGAGACCCAGTACTTC. Its translation: CASSSGLFGETQYF.

In this sample, this clone turned up a few times. The chain carries TRBV30 and TRBJ1-2; D call uncertain. V lost 0 bases and J lost 2, with 13 bases in between. CDR1 is GTSNPN and CDR2 is SVGIG in the germline V gene (reference sequence). The CDR3 contains 15 residues. The CDR3 loop is CAWSVGRSGNYGYTF. The CDR3, as DNA: TGTGCCTGGAGTGTAGGGAGGAGCGGGAACTATGGCTACACCTTC.

A remark on this clone: The junction differs from germline at one of its ends, possibly a read error. J is TRBJ1-3 and V is TRBV2; D unresolved. The germline CDR1 and CDR2 sequences are SNHLY and FYNNEI. This CDR3 is 11 amino acids long. The CDR3 is CTSSQGGTIYF. CDR3 DNA: TGTACCAGCAGCCAAGGAGGCACCATATATTTT.

The gene calls are TRBV11-2 and TRBJ2-7; D gene unclear. Germline V lookup: CDR1 SGHAT, CDR2 FQNNGV. The ends were cut back, 0 bases at V and 3 bases at J, with 12 bases in the middle. This CDR3 is built from 15 residues. In nucleotides, the CDR3 is TGTGCCAGCAGCTTAGACCCTGATCACTTCTACGAGCAGTACTTC. It is translated as CASSLDPDHFYEQYF. The full variable domain, with the rest looked up from reference TRBV11-2 and TRBJ2-7, is EAGVAQSPRYKIIEKRQSVAFWCNPISGHATLYWYQQILGQGPKLLIQFQNNGVVDDSQLPKDRFSAERLKGVDSTLKIQPAKLEDSAVYLCASSLDPDHFYEQYFGPGTRLTVT.

The V call is TRBV7-9, the J call TRBJ2-5; 7 nucleotides match TRBD1. The length of the CDR3 is 15 residues. J was trimmed by 1 base and V by 5 bases; bases with no gene match: 7. Germline lookup yields CDR1 SEHNR and CDR2 FQNEAQ (reference sequence). The CDR3 DNA sequence: TGTGCCAGCAGCGCACGACAGGGTATCCAAGAGACCCAGTACTTC. Translated, it gives CASSARQGIQETQYF.

The rearrangement links TRBV10-3 to TRBJ2-7; TRBD1 agrees at 7 bases. The CDR3 has 14 residues. The ends lost 6 bases at V and 2 bases at J; junction bases unmatched: 7. The V gene's germline CDR1 is ENHRY and CDR2 SYGVKD. Here the CDR3 DNA reads TGTGCCATCAGGGGGACAGTAGGTACCTACGAGCAGTACTTC. Amino acid sequence: CAIRGTVGTYEQYF.

A single count supports this clone. This chain joins TRBV3-1 (or the pseudogene TRBV3-2) and TRBJ2-7; D ambiguous. The CDR3 spans 15 residues. The V gene's germline CDR1 is LGHDT and CDR2 YNNKEL (reference sequence). The germline V and J ends were trimmed by 0 bases and 3 bases, with 12 bases remaining between them. Here the CDR3 reads CASSQDFSPGYEQYF. The CDR3 DNA sequence: TGTGCCAGCAGCCAAGATTTCTCCCCGGGCTACGAGCAGTACTTC.

The chain is built from TRBV5-8 and TRBJ2-1, with D uncertain. V was pared by 1 base and J by 4 bases, with 6 bases between. Germline values: CDR1 SGHTS, CDR2 YDEGEE. CDR3 length equals 13 residues. The CDR3 DNA reads as TGTGCCAGCAGCTTGCGGGTTTACAATGAGCAGTTCTTC. The encoded protein is CASSLRVYNEQFF.

The rearrangement uses TRBV12-3 or TRBV12-4 and TRBJ1-2; TRBD1 agrees at 8 bases. The CDR3 runs to 13 residues. V gave up 4 bases and J gave up 6 bases; unmatched junction bases: 4. The CDR3 sequence is CASSSDRVDGYTF. CDR3 nucleotide sequence: TGTGCCAGCAGTTCGGACAGGGTGGATGGCTACACCTTC.

The rearrangement joins TRBV6-5 to TRBJ1-5, with 7 bases identical to TRBD1. This CDR3 is built from 13 residues. Trimming took 6 bases from V and 7 from J; bases not matched to a gene: 6. CDR1 and CDR2 (germline): MNHEY, SVGAGI. The CDR3 protein is CASSDYRGQPQHF. The DNA for the CDR3 is TGTGCCAGCAGCGACTACAGGGGCCAGCCCCAGCATTTT.

V usage is TRBV6-2 or TRBV6-3 and J usage is TRBJ2-7; 10 nucleotides agree with TRBD2. The CDR3 is made up of 15 amino acids. CDR1 and CDR2 (germline): MNHEY, SVGEGT. J gave up 0 bases and V 6 bases, and 5 bases lay outside the gene matches. CDR3 protein: CASSHLAGASYEQYF. The DNA of the CDR3 is TGTGCCAGCAGCCATCTAGCGGGGGCCTCCTACGAGCAGTACTTC.

This chain links TRBV10-3 with TRBJ2-5, with 8 bases that match TRBD2. The CDR3 is 16 residues long. Germline V gene sequence: CDR1 ENHRY, CDR2 SYGVKD. V was clipped by 10 bases and J by 2 bases; unmatched bases: 15. In DNA, the CDR3 is TGTGCCACCCAGACCTCTAGCGGGTTCAAGCAAGAGACCCAGTACTTC. Translating gives CATQTSSGFKQETQYF.